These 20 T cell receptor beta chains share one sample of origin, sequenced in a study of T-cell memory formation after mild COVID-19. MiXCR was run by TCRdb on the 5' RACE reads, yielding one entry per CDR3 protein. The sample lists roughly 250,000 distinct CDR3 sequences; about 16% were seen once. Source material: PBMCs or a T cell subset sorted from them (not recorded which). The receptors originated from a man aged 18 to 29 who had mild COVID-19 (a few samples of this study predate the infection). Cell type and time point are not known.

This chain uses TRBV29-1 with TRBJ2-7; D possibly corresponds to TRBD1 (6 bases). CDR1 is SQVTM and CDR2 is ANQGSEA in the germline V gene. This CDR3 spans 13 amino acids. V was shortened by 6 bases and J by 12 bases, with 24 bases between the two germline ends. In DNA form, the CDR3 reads TGCAGCGTGGCCCGGGACACGGCGGCTCGCGCGTACTTC. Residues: CSVARDTAARAYF.

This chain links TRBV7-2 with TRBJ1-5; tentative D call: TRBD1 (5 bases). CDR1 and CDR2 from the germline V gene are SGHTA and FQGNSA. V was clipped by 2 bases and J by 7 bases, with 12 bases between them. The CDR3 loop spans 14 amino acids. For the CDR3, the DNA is TGTGCCAGCAGCTTACGATCGGGGGGGCAGCCCCAGCATTTT. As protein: CASSLRSGGQPQHF.

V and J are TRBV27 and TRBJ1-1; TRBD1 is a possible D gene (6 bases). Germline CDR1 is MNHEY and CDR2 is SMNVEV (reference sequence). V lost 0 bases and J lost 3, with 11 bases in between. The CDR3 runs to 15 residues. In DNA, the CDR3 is TGTGCCAGCAGTTTATCGGGGGGGGCCTACACTGAAGCTTTCTTT. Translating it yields CASSLSGGAYTEAFF.

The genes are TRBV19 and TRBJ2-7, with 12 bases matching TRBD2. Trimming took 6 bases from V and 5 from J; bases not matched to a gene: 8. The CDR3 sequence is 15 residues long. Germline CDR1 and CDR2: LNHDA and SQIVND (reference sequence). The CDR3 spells CASRITTSGGDEQYF. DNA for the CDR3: TGTGCCAGTAGAATTACGACTAGCGGGGGAGACGAGCAGTACTTC.

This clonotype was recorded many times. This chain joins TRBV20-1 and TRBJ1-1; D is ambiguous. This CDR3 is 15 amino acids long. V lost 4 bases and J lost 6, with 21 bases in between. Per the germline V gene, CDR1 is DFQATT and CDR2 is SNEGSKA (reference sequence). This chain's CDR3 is CSANRLPQAGPEAFF. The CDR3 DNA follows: TGCAGTGCTAATCGTCTGCCGCAGGCCGGACCTGAAGCTTTCTTT.

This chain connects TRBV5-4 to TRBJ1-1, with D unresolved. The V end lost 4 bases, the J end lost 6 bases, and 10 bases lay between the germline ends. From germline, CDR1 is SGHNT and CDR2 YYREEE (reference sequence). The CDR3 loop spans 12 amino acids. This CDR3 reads CASSTQKSEAFF. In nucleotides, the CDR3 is TGTGCCAGCAGCACCCAGAAGTCTGAAGCTTTCTTT.

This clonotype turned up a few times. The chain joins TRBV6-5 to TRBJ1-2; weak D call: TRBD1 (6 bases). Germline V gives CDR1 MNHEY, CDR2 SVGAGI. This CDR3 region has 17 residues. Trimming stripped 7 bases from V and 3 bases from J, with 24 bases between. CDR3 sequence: CASIPFLGASSDYGYTF. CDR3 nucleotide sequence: TGTGCCAGCATTCCGTTCTTGGGGGCTTCCTCCGACTATGGCTACACCTTC.

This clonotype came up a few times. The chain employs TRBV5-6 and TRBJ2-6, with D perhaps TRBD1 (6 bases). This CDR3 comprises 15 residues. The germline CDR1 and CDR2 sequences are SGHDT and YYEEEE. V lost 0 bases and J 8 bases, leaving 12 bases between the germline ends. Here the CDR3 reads CASSLELTGTNVLTF. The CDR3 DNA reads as TGTGCCAGCAGCTTGGAGTTAACAGGGACCAACGTCCTGACTTTC.

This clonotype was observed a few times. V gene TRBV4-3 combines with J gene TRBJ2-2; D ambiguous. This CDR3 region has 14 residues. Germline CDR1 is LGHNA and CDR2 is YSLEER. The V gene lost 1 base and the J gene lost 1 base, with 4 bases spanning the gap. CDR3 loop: CASSQGQNTGELFF. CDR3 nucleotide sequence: TGCGCCAGCAGCCAAGGACAGAACACCGGGGAGCTGTTTTTT.

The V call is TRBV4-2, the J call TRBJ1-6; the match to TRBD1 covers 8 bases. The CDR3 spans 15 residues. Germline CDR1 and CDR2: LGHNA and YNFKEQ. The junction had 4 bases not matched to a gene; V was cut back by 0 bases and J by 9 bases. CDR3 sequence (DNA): TGTGCCAGCAGCCAAGAGACAGGGGACTTTTCACCCCTCCACTTT. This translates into CASSQETGDFSPLHF.

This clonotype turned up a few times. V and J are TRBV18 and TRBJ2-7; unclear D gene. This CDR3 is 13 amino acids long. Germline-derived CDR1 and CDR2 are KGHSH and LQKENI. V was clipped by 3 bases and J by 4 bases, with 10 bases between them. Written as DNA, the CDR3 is TGTGCCAGCTCACCCGCAGTCGGGTACGAGCAGTACGTC. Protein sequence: CASSPAVGYEQYV.

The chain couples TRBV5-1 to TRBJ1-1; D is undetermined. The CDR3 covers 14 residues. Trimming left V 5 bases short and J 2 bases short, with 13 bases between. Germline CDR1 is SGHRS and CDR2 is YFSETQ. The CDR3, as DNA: TGCGCCAGCAGGGTGGGTACGGTTAACACTGAAGCTTTCTTT. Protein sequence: CASRVGTVNTEAFF.

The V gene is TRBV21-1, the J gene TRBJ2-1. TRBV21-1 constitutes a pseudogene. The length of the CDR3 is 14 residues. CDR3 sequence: CASSKEIRLGSLFF. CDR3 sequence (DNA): TGTGCCAGCAGCAAAGAGATTCGGTTAGGTTCTCTGTTCTTC.

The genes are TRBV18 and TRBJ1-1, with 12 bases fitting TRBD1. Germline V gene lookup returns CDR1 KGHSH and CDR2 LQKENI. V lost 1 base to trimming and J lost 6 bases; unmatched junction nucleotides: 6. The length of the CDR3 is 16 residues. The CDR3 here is CASSPLGTGGYAEAFF. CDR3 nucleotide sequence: TGTGCCAGCTCACCACTGGGGACAGGGGGCTATGCTGAAGCTTTCTTT.

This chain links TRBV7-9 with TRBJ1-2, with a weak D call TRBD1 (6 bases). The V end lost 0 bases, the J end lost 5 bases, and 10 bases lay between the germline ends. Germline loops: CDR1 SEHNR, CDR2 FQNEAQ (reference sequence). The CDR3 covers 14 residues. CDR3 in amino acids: CASSLAQGLYGYTF. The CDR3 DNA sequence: TGTGCCAGCAGCTTAGCACAGGGTTTGTATGGCTACACCTTC.

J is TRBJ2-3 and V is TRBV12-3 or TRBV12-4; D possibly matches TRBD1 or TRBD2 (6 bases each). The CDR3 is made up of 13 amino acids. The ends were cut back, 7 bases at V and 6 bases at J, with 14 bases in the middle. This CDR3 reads CASTLWGADTQYF. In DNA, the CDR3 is TGTGCCAGCACCCTCTGGGGGGCCGATACGCAGTATTTT.

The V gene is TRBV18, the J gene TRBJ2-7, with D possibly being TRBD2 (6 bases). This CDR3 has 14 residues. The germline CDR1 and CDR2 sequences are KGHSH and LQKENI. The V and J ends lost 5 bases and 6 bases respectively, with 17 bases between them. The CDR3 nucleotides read TGTGCCAGCTCAGGGGACTTAGGAACGGTCGAGCAGTACTTC. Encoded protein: CASSGDLGTVEQYF. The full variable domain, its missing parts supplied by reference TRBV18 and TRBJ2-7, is NAGVMQNPRHLVRRRGQEARLRCSPMKGHSHVYWYRQLPEEGLKFMVYLQKENIIDESGMPKERFSAEFPKEGPSILRIQQVVRGDSAAYFCASSGDLGTVEQYFGPGTRLTVT.

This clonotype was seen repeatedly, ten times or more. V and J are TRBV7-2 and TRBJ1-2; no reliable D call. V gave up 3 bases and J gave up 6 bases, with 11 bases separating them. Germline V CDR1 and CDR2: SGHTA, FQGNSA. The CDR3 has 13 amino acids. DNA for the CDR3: TGTGCCAGCAGCTTTTCTTCCGTGGATGGCTACACCTTC. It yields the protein CASSFSSVDGYTF.

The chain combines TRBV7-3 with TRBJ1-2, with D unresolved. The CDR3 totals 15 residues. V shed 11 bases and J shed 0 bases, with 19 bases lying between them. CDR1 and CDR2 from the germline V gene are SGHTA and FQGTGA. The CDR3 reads CASFRSGGANYGYTF. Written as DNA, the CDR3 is TGTGCCTCGTTTAGGTCGGGCGGAGCTAACTATGGCTACACCTTC.

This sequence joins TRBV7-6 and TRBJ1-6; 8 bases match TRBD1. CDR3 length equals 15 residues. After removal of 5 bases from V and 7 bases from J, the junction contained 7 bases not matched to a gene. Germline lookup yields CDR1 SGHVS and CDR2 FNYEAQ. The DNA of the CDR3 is TGTGCCAGCAGCCCCCGGACAGGGTCAAATTCACCCCTCCACTTT. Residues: CASSPRTGSNSPLHF.